This T cell receptor (beta chain) was retrieved from a study of blood T cell repertoires in COVID-19. Looking at the study overall: Samples taken during acute and convalescent COVID-19 were collected in the United States, Italy and Spain. PBMCs, B-cell-depleted T cells, or T cells provided the cDNA or gDNA that made up the material.

As processed by the authors: From reference gene primer amplification, estimates of nucleated cell counts were derived. Profiling relied on immunoSEQ multiplex PCR, and the TCRdb table lists in-frame clones only, not all of them. V, J and clone size reflect that table, while D and trimming were determined from the DNA. The repertoire holds approximately 90,000 clones, with roughly 80% as singletons. Sequenced material: peripheral blood. This TCR came from a woman older than 75 with acute or convalescent COVID-19.

CDR3 DNA sequence: TGTGCCAGCAGTGAATATGAAAAAGGGGGACCAGCCAAAAACATTCAGTACTTC. Its protein product is CASSEYEKGGPAKNIQYF. The chain is built from TRBV25-1 and TRBJ2-4; tentative D call: TRBD1 (6 bases). Germline-derived CDR1 and CDR2 are MGHDK and SYGVNS. The CDR3 has 18 amino acids. Trimming cost V 0 bases and J 0 bases, with 15 bases left between them.